What follows are 20 T cell receptor beta chains derived from one specimen sequenced in a study of shared clonotypes between healthy human individuals. Generated by immunoSEQ multiplex PCR, the TCRdb table keeps only in-frame clones and is missing some. This table has roughly 680,000 clones, around 70% appearing once. Specimen: memory CD4+ T cells sorted from blood. The subset: CD45RA-negative fraction. The source is a woman aged 25 to 39 in good health.

The chain carries TRBV11-1 and TRBJ1-5; D not certain. The CDR3 is 15 residues long. The V gene lost 1 base and the J gene lost 0 bases, with 7 bases spanning the gap. Germline CDR1 and CDR2: SGHAT and FQDESV (reference sequence). In nucleotides, the CDR3 is TGTGCCAGCAGCTTAGGGGATACTAGCAATCAGCCCCAGCATTTT. This sequence encodes CASSLGDTSNQPQHF.

This chain connects TRBV2 to TRBJ1-1, with D perhaps TRBD1 (6 bases). V lost 6 bases, J lost 6 bases, and 11 bases lay in between. CDR1 SNHLY and CDR2 FYNNEI come from the germline V gene. CDR3 size: 12 residues. The CDR3 DNA follows: TGTGCCAGCAGCGAGGACAGCCCTGAAGCTTTCTTT. Amino acids: CASSEDSPEAFF.

The chain joins TRBV11-2 to TRBJ1-5; the match to TRBD1 covers 9 bases. After removal of 5 bases from V and 10 bases from J, the junction contained 18 bases not matched to a gene. The CDR3 is 17 residues long. Germline CDR1 SGHAT, CDR2 FQNNGV. CDR3 protein: CASSPTGGTGSGYPQHF. Here the CDR3 DNA reads TGTGCCAGCAGCCCAACGGGGGGGACAGGGAGCGGATACCCCCAGCATTTT.

This clone was seen a few times. The sample carries other DNA sequences with the same CDR3. The chain joins TRBV5-1 to TRBJ2-7, with 11 bases aligning to TRBD1. The germline V gene encodes CDR1 SGHRS and CDR2 YFSETQ. V lost 4 bases and J lost 4; bases outside the gene matches: 7. CDR3 length equals 15 residues. CDR3 nucleotide sequence: TGCGCCAGCAGCGACCGGACAGGGGGCGTTTACGAGCAGTACTTC. Translating gives CASSDRTGGVYEQYF.

The genes are TRBV28 and TRBJ1-3; a weak D match, TRBD1 (5 bases). V gave up 5 bases and J gave up 4 bases, with 21 bases separating them. The germline CDR1 and CDR2 sequences are MDHEN and SYDVKM. The CDR3 contains 17 residues. DNA of the CDR3: TGTGCCAGCAGTATGGTCTCGTCCGGAGGGGACGGAAACACCATATATTTT. It translates to CASSMVSSGGDGNTIYF. Full variable domain (rest looked up from reference TRBV28 and TRBJ1-3): DVKVTQSSRYLVKRTGEKVFLECVQDMDHENMFWYRQDPGLGLRLIYFSYDVKMKEKGDIPEGYSVSREKKERFSLILESASTNQTSMYLCASSMVSSGGDGNTIYFGEGSWLTVV.

In DNA, the CDR3 is TGTGCCAGCAGCCAGCTTTCGCGGGACTACAATGAGCAGTTCTTC. Translating gives CASSQLSRDYNEQFF. The J gene is TRBJ2-1, the V gene TRBV4-2, with D possibly being TRBD2 (6 bases). This CDR3 contains 15 residues. Trimming took off 3 bases at V and 3 bases at J, with 12 bases between the two ends. Germline CDR1 is LGHNA and CDR2 is YNFKEQ.

As regards this clone: A much larger clone lies a single base off, so this may be a read error. Other DNA sequences in the same sample also yield this CDR3. The chain employs TRBV5-1 and TRBJ1-2; D uncertain. The CDR3 has 13 residues. Germline V lookup: CDR1 SGHRS, CDR2 YFSETQ. V shed 4 bases and J shed 0 bases, with 7 bases lying between them. The CDR3 sequence: CASSLDSNYGYTF. The CDR3, as DNA: TGCGCCAGCAGCCTCGATTCTAACTATGGCTACACCTTC.

In DNA form, the CDR3 reads TGCGCCAGCAGCCAAGATCGGGGCGGGGGGTTGTCTGGTAAGCAGTTCTTC. This encodes CASSQDRGGGLSGKQFF. The J gene is TRBJ2-1, the V gene TRBV4-1, with 8 bases matching TRBD2. The CDR3 contains 17 residues. J was trimmed by 11 bases and V by 0 bases; bases with no gene match: 15. Looked up from germline, CDR1 is MGHRA and CDR2 is YSYEKL.

The chain recombines TRBV27 with TRBJ2-3, with 8 bases that match TRBD1. CDR1 is MNHEY, CDR2 SMNVEV, per germline (reference sequence). The CDR3 sequence is 14 residues long. The V segment lost 3 bases and the J segment 2 bases; nucleotides outside the gene matches: 1. The CDR3 loop reads CASSLDRATDTQYF. As DNA, the CDR3 is TGTGCCAGCAGTTTGGACAGGGCCACAGATACGCAGTATTTT.

The gene calls are TRBV5-5 and TRBJ1-1; tentatively, D is TRBD1 (5 bases). The CDR3 spans 13 residues. CDR1 is SGHKS and CDR2 is YYEKEE in the germline V gene (reference sequence). V shed 2 bases and J shed 5 bases, with 10 bases lying between them. CDR3 amino acids: CASSFRGITEAFF. The CDR3 nucleotides are TGTGCCAGCAGCTTCCGGGGGATTACTGAAGCTTTCTTT.

The rearrangement joins TRBV29-1 to TRBJ1-2; a possible D gene is TRBD1 (5 bases). The CDR3 totals 10 residues. Germline values: CDR1 SQVTM, CDR2 ANQGSEA. V lost 7 bases and J 8 bases, leaving 11 bases between the germline ends. For the CDR3, the DNA is TGCAGCGGAGGGGACTCCGGCTACACCTTC. It codes for CSGGDSGYTF.

V is TRBV19 and J is TRBJ1-1; 9 bases align to TRBD1. The CDR3 loop spans 14 amino acids. Looked up from germline, CDR1 is LNHDA and CDR2 is SQIVND (reference sequence). V lost 6 bases, J lost 5 bases, and 7 bases stayed unmatched. CDR3 residues: CASRRQGGWTEAFF. The CDR3 DNA is TGTGCCAGTAGGAGACAGGGGGGTTGGACTGAAGCTTTCTTT.

V is TRBV5-8 and J is TRBJ2-7; D not certain. The CDR3 consists of 14 residues. Germline values: CDR1 SGHTS, CDR2 YDEGEE. CDR3 nucleotide sequence: TGTGCAAGTGGTTGGGCAGCGAGCTCCTACGAGCAGTACTTC. This sequence encodes CASGWAASSYEQYF.

The genes are TRBV7-2 and TRBJ2-4; perhaps TRBD2 as D (6 bases). Trimming shortened V by 4 bases and J by 9 bases, and 19 bases separated the two germline ends. The CDR3 totals 15 residues. CDR1 SGHTA and CDR2 FQGNSA come from the germline V gene. The CDR3, as DNA: TGTGCCAGCAGCTCCCAACATGGGGGAGGAGTCATTCAGTACTTC. Translating gives CASSSQHGGGVIQYF.

This clone has just one count. This chain uses TRBV19 with TRBJ2-3; the match to TRBD1 covers 7 bases. The junction had 8 bases not matched to a gene; V was cut back by 5 bases and J by 3 bases. The CDR3 consists of 15 residues. The germline CDR1 and CDR2 sequences are LNHDA and SQIVND (reference sequence). CDR3 in DNA: TGTGCCAGTAGTGGCCGACAGGGTGAGACAGATACGCAGTATTTT. Translation gives CASSGRQGETDTQYF.

The V gene is TRBV5-1, the J gene TRBJ1-3; weak D call: TRBD1 (5 bases). The germline V gene has CDR1 SGHRS and CDR2 YFSETQ. V lost 4 bases, J lost 0 bases, and 11 bases lay in between. The CDR3 has 15 residues. The DNA for the CDR3 is TGCGCCAGCAGCCTTGATGGGGCCTCTGGAAACACCATATATTTT. Translated, it gives CASSLDGASGNTIYF.

About this clone itself: The same CDR3 is also encoded by other DNA sequences in this sample. The chain links TRBV5-4 to TRBJ2-3; unclear D gene. CDR3 size: 13 residues. The germline V gene encodes CDR1 SGHNT and CDR2 YYREEE (reference sequence). Between the trimmed V and J ends, which lost 1 base and 0 bases, there was a span of 3 bases. The CDR3 loop reads CASSLLSTDTQYF. DNA of the CDR3: TGTGCCAGCAGCTTGCTCAGCACAGATACGCAGTATTTT.

This chain uses TRBV18 with TRBJ1-1; 9 positions match TRBD1. Per germline, CDR1 KGHSH and CDR2 LQKENI. The trim removed 2 bases at V and 2 bases at J, leaving 3 bases unmatched. This CDR3 is built from 15 residues. This CDR3 reads CASSPVTGGNTEAFF. As DNA, the CDR3 is TGTGCCAGCTCACCAGTGACAGGGGGTAACACTGAAGCTTTCTTT. The whole variable domain, remainder taken from reference TRBV18 and TRBJ1-1, is NAGVMQNPRHLVRRRGQEARLRCSPMKGHSHVYWYRQLPEEGLKFMVYLQKENIIDESGMPKERFSAEFPKEGPSILRIQQVVRGDSAAYFCASSPVTGGNTEAFFGQGTRLTVV.

In its sample, this clone was seen a few times. The chain links TRBV13 to TRBJ2-2, with D possibly matching TRBD2 (6 bases). Looked up from germline, CDR1 is PRHDT and CDR2 is FYEKMQ (reference sequence). The CDR3 spans 16 residues. V dropped 3 bases and J dropped 3 bases, with 14 bases sitting between them. CDR3 nucleotide sequence: TGTGCCAGCAGCTTTACCGGGACTCGATACACCGGGGAGCTGTTTTTT. Translation gives CASSFTGTRYTGELFF.

This clone has just one count. J is TRBJ1-5 and V is TRBV19; D is undetermined. Trimming stripped 7 bases from V and 2 bases from J, with 12 bases between. CDR1 is LNHDA, CDR2 SQIVND, per germline (reference sequence). The CDR3 has 14 residues. The CDR3 spells CASTRPGGNQPQHF. For the CDR3, the DNA is TGTGCCAGTACCCGACCCGGGGGCAATCAGCCCCAGCATTTT.